The present T cell receptor beta chain was sequenced within a study of blood T cell repertoires in COVID-19. Study overall: Acute-phase and convalescent COVID-19 samples originated in the United States, Italy and Spain. The analysed material was cDNA or gDNA that came from T cells, B-cell-depleted T cells, or PBMCs.

As processed by the authors: Using reference gene primer amplification, nucleated cell counts were estimated. The repertoire was sequenced with immunoSEQ multiplex PCR; TCRdb's copy has only in-frame clones and lacks some. V, J and clone size were drawn from that table, and D and trimming were deduced from the DNA. The data show 300,000 to 350,000 clones, around 90% seen once. Germline V gene sequence: CDR1 LNHDA, CDR2 SQIVND (reference sequence). The CDR3 has 14 amino acids. Trimming removed 5 bases from V and 3 bases from J; junction bases left unmatched: 3. The sequence came from a man younger than 30 with active or convalescent COVID-19. Sequenced material: peripheral blood. The chain joins TRBV19 to TRBJ1-5; 8 bases line up with TRBD1. CDR3 sequence: CASSAGGANQPQHF. In nucleotides, the CDR3 is TGTGCCAGTAGTGCAGGGGGCGCCAATCAGCCCCAGCATTTT.